The entry below describes one TCR beta chain. The specificity of this receptor is unknown. No much larger clone exists at a distance of one base, and base qualities are not known. At diagnosis, peripheral blood, uninvolved tumor-adjacent lung and tumor were collected and were preserved as a mix of fresh-frozen and FFPE material. Blood samples were analyzed as peripheral blood mononuclear cells for TCR repertoire profiling. The immunoSEQ Assay was used to sequence TCR beta CDR3 regions from DNA. The original methods were these. To compute T cell density, TCR beta template counts were normalized to usable DNA, which was estimated by amplifying housekeeping genes. The preseqR package was used to estimate richness by extrapolating to 400,000 templates for PBMC samples and to 120,000 templates for tissue samples. Clonality was calculated as one minus Pielou's evenness. Tissue-enriched TCRs were identified by differential abundance testing using productive amino-acid clonotypes, minimum total count 5 and alpha 0.1. The Jaccard Index and the Morisita Overlap Index were used to measure how much the repertoires overlapped between compartments. TCR beta CDR3s were clustered by GLIPH together with public tetramer-defined viral CDR3s, and at least three viral sequences plus V-gene enrichment were required for viral motifs. TCRdb stores this immuneACCESS table with in-frame sequences only. Part of the clones is absent; in the studies checked, under half of the shortfall reflects unresolved V genes, and no reason is known for the rest. V and J calls and clone size follow that table, whereas D and trimming were derived from the DNA. For this sample the table gives around 30,000 clones, of which approximately 90% were detected only once. The ten largest clones add up to roughly 30% of the sample.

The source of the sample is a study of T cells in localized non-small cell lung cancer (dated by TCRdb to about 2020). For the wider study: T cell repertoires of a few hundred early-stage NSCLC patients were analyzed, with tumors being compared against uninvolved tumor-adjacent lungs. The cohort comprised 200 to 300 treatment-naïve NSCLC patients with resected, localized lung tumors. Of the NSCLC patients, 120 to 150 were male and some 97 were female, and the mean age was around 66 years.

Looking up the germline V gene yields CDR1 SGHRS and CDR2 YFSETQ. The CDR3, from cysteine to phenylalanine, totals 16 residues. Only the CDR3 portion is preserved as DNA: 48 bases, with reading frame beginning at the first base. Trimming removed 0 bases from V and 0 bases from J, leaving 9 bases between the germline ends. The paper's findings and limits, for the study overall: Uninvolved tumor-adjacent lung showed the highest T cell clonality, higher than tumor, which suggests more focused antigenic responses in the uninvolved tumor-adjacent lung. Higher blood T cell density associated with longer overall survival, while higher adjacent-lung clonality associated with shorter survival. Because multi-region tumor sequencing was not done, intratumor heterogeneity could not be ruled out. Because the study design was exploratory, TCR variables were selected using unadjusted p-values without false-discovery rate correction. A median of roughly 60 of the top 100 tumor clones were detected in paired uninvolved adjacent lung, and 25 to 35 of these tumor clones were also found among the top 100 clones of the paired uninvolved adjacent lung.

The V gene is TRBV5-1 and the J gene is TRBJ1-4; TRBD1 might be the D gene, on 6 matching bases. This material consisted of peripheral blood, taken before any cancer treatment. The sequence came from a female donor older than 55 with stage I lung adenocarcinoma. DNA sequence: TGCGCCAGCAGCTTGGTCCAGGGGTCAACTAATGAAAAACTGTTTTTT. It encodes CASSLVQGSTNEKLFF.